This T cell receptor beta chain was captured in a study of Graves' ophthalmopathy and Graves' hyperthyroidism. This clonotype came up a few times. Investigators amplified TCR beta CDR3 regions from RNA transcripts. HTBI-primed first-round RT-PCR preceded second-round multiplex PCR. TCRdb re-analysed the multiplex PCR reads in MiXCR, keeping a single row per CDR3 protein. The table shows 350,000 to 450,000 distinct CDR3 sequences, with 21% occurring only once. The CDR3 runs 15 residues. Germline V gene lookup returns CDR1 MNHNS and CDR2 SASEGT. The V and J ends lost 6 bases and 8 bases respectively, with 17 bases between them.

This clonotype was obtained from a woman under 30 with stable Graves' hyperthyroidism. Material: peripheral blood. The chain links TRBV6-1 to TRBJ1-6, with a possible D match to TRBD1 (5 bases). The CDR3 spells CASSGGGFMDSPLHF. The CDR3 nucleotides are TGTGCCAGCAGCGGGGGAGGTTTCATGGATTCACCCCTCCACTTT.